These 22 T cell receptor beta chains were sequenced from one sample in a study of CD8+ T cells in alopecia areata. As to treatment: oral pan-JAK inhibitor, 5-10 mg twice daily. Extracted from the samples, RNA was reverse transcribed into cDNA to serve as the sequencing template. The data were produced by immunoSEQ multiplex PCR, yet TCRdb's version contains in-frame clones alone and is incomplete. The sample lists 150,000 to 200,000 clones; more than 55% were seen once. Source: CD4+ T cells sorted from blood, taken around week 49, from a patient treated with tofacitinib. Receptor source: a human donor with alopecia areata.

This chain links TRBV15 with TRBJ1-5; D not certain. The CDR3 totals 13 residues. Per the germline V gene, CDR1 is LNHNV and CDR2 is YYDKDF (reference sequence). V lost 2 bases and J lost 4, with 6 bases in between. The CDR3 loop is CATSRIKNQPQHF. The CDR3 DNA is TGTGCCACCAGCAGAATCAAGAATCAGCCCCAGCATTTT.

V usage is TRBV9 and J usage is TRBJ2-7, with 12 bases fitting TRBD1. Germline-derived CDR1 and CDR2 are SGDLS and YYNGEE. V was pared by 3 bases and J by 6 bases, with 4 bases of the junction left unmatched. The CDR3 loop spans 14 amino acids. CDR3 in amino acids: CASSARDRGREQYF. The CDR3 nucleotides read TGTGCCAGCAGCGCAAGGGACAGGGGGCGCGAGCAGTACTTC.

The genes are TRBV30 and TRBJ2-1; D might be TRBD1 or TRBD2, each matching 5 bases. The CDR3 is made up of 16 amino acids. V gave up 0 bases and J gave up 0 bases, with 12 bases separating them. Germline-derived CDR1 and CDR2 are GTSNPN and SVGIG (reference sequence). The CDR3 reads CAWSVGTQGSYNEQFF. CDR3 coding DNA: TGTGCCTGGAGTGTTGGGACCCAAGGCTCCTACAATGAGCAGTTCTTC.

This sequence joins TRBV9 and TRBJ2-5, with 9 bases lining up with TRBD2. Germline V gives CDR1 SGDLS, CDR2 YYNGEE. With 0 bases clipped from V and 4 bases from J, the junction kept 7 bases outside the gene matches. The CDR3 covers 16 residues. The CDR3 DNA is TGTGCCAGCAGCGTAGGGGCTAGCGGGGCCGCAGAGACCCAGTACTTC. It specifies CASSVGASGAAETQYF.

This clone was detected only once. This chain links TRBV28 with TRBJ2-4; 7 bases map to TRBD2. The germline gives CDR1 MDHEN, CDR2 SYDVKM. V dropped 2 bases and J dropped 7; count of bases not matched to a gene: 8. This CDR3 region has 15 residues. CDR3 nucleotides: TGTGCCAGCAGTTTACAGCGTCAGGGAGGGAACATTCAGTACTTC. As protein: CASSLQRQGGNIQYF.

This clone showed up many times. J is TRBJ1-1 and V is TRBV12-5; D call uncertain. Germline CDR1 and CDR2: LGHNT and FRNRAP. The V end lost 2 bases, the J end lost 1 base, and 8 bases lay between the germline ends. The CDR3 loop spans 14 amino acids. The CDR3 sequence: CASGLLRGNTEAFF. The CDR3 DNA reads TGTGCTAGTGGTTTGTTACGGGGGAACACTGAAGCTTTCTTT.

This clone was found once. This chain connects TRBV29-1 to TRBJ2-1; 7 bases match TRBD1. The CDR3 covers 15 residues. The trim removed 4 bases at V and 5 bases at J, leaving 11 bases unmatched. Germline V gives CDR1 SQVTM, CDR2 ANQGSEA. The CDR3 loop reads CSVAYRGRLNNEQFF. In DNA form, the CDR3 reads TGCAGCGTTGCCTACAGGGGAAGGTTAAACAATGAGCAGTTCTTC.

This rearrangement joins TRBV30 to TRBJ1-5, with a possible D match to TRBD1 (5 bases). CDR3 length equals 16 residues. Germline CDR1 reads GTSNPN; CDR2 reads SVGIG (reference sequence). V lost 0 bases to trimming and J lost 2 bases, with 14 bases between them. The CDR3, as DNA: TGTGCCTGGAGTGTAGAGGGGACCCACGGCAATCAGCCCCAGCATTTT. It translates to CAWSVEGTHGNQPQHF.

The chain links TRBV5-6 to TRBJ2-7, with D possibly matching TRBD1 (6 bases). Germline-derived CDR1 and CDR2 are SGHDT and YYEEEE. The CDR3 has 15 residues. Between the trimmed V and J ends, which lost 3 bases and 4 bases, there was a span of 17 bases. CDR3: CASSSRGQDNYEQYF. CDR3 bases: TGTGCCAGCAGCTCCCGGGGACAAGATAATTACGAGCAGTACTTC.

The rearrangement links TRBV29-1 to TRBJ2-6, with D perhaps TRBD1 (6 bases). Trimming removed 6 bases at V and 0 bases at J, with 12 bases between. This CDR3 is built from 15 residues. The germline V gene encodes CDR1 SQVTM and CDR2 ANQGSEA. The CDR3, as DNA: TGCAGCGTGCTGAGGGACATCTCTGGGGCCAACGTCCTGACTTTC. The encoded protein is CSVLRDISGANVLTF. Filled out from reference TRBV29-1 and TRBJ2-6, the complete variable domain reads SAVISQKPSRDICQRGTSLTIQCQVDSQVTMMFWYRQQPGQSLTLIATANQGSEATYESGFVIDKFPISRPNLTFSTLTVSNMSPEDSSIYLCSVLRDISGANVLTFGAGSRLTVL.

The genes are TRBV7-2 and TRBJ2-4; a possible D gene is TRBD1 (6 bases). The CDR3 has 14 amino acids. The V gene's germline CDR1 is SGHTA and CDR2 FQGNSA. Trimming removed 7 bases at V and 0 bases at J, with 10 bases between. CDR3 in amino acids: CASNNRVAKNIQYF. DNA of the CDR3: TGTGCCAGCAACAACAGGGTAGCCAAAAACATTCAGTACTTC.

The rearrangement uses TRBV5-4 and TRBJ1-4, with D unclear. Germline V gene sequence: CDR1 SGHNT, CDR2 YYREEE (reference sequence). The CDR3 consists of 14 residues. Trimming cost V 0 bases and J 8 bases, with 11 bases left between them. In DNA form, the CDR3 reads TGTGCCAGCAGCTTGGAGGGAACTGGGGAAAAACTGTTTTTT. It translates to CASSLEGTGEKLFF.

J is TRBJ2-1 and V is TRBV7-2; 9 bases match TRBD1. The trim removed 4 bases at V and 6 bases at J, leaving 4 bases unmatched. In germline, CDR1 is SGHTA, CDR2 FQGNSA. The CDR3 is made up of 14 amino acids. The CDR3 reads CASSSGTGRNEQFF. In DNA, the CDR3 is TGTGCCAGCAGCTCGGGGACAGGGCGCAATGAGCAGTTCTTC.

The chain combines TRBV2 with TRBJ2-7, with 8 bases matching TRBD1. J gave up 3 bases and V 4 bases, and 5 bases lay outside the gene matches. CDR3 length equals 14 residues. Per the germline V gene, CDR1 is SNHLY and CDR2 is FYNNEI. The CDR3 DNA reads TGTGCCAGCAGTGTACGGACAGGGCGCTACGAGCAGTACTTC. Protein sequence: CASSVRTGRYEQYF. Full variable domain (outside the CDR3, taken from reference TRBV2 and TRBJ2-7): EPEVTQTPSHQVTQMGQEVILRCVPISNHLYFYWYRQILGQKVEFLVSFYNNEISEKSEIFDDQFSVERPDGSNFTLKIRSTKLEDSAMYFCASSVRTGRYEQYFGPGTRLTVT.

The chain combines TRBV14 with TRBJ2-7; the match to TRBD2 covers 15 bases. V shed 4 bases, J shed 0 bases, and the junction held 7 bases outside the gene matches. Germline values: CDR1 SGHDN, CDR2 FVKESK. CDR3 length equals 18 residues. CDR3 DNA sequence: TGTGCCAGCAGCCGGCGAGGGACTAGCGGGGGGCACTCCTACGAGCAGTACTTC. This codes for CASSRRGTSGGHSYEQYF.

The chain couples TRBV4-3 to TRBJ1-6; 10 bases are shared with TRBD1. The CDR3 is 17 residues long. Germline V gives CDR1 LGHNA, CDR2 YSLEER. V dropped 0 bases and J dropped 8; count of bases not matched to a gene: 7. CDR3 protein: CASSQDATGTGDSPLHF. The CDR3 DNA reads TGCGCCAGCAGCCAAGACGCGACCGGGACAGGGGATTCACCCCTCCACTTT.

The genes are TRBV5-6 and TRBJ2-3, with D possibly being TRBD1 (5 bases). Looked up from germline, CDR1 is SGHDT and CDR2 is YYEEEE. The CDR3 is made up of 13 amino acids. Between the trimmed V and J ends, which lost 1 base and 4 bases, there was a span of 7 bases. DNA of the CDR3: TGTGCCAGCAGCTTGCAGGGCGCAGATACGCAGTATTTT. The encoded protein is CASSLQGADTQYF. The entire variable domain, with the rest obtained from reference TRBV5-6 and TRBJ2-3, is as follows: DAGVTQSPTHLIKTRGQQVTLRCSPKSGHDTVSWYQQALGQGPQFIFQYYEEEERQRGNFPDRFSGHQFPNYSSELNVNALLLGDSALYLCASSLQGADTQYFGPGTRLTVL.

This clone was picked up one time. The chain links TRBV5-1 to TRBJ2-1; the match to TRBD2 covers 8 bases. The ends lost 3 bases at V and 8 bases at J; junction bases unmatched: 7. The CDR3 consists of 14 residues. CDR1 SGHRS and CDR2 YFSETQ come from the germline V gene. The CDR3 sequence is CASSSGTRSHEQFF. In DNA form, the CDR3 reads TGCGCCAGCAGCTCCGGGACTAGAAGTCATGAGCAGTTCTTC.

This clone was observed a handful of times. Germline is not matched at one junction end, which may reflect a read error. DNA for the CDR3: TGCAGCGTTGAGGGTAGAGCCTTC. It specifies CSVEGRAF. The chain recombines TRBV29-1 with TRBJ1-2; D is undetermined. The CDR3 is made up of 8 amino acids. Germline V gives CDR1 SQVTM, CDR2 ANQGSEA.

The rearrangement joins TRBV29-1 to TRBJ1-2, with 7 bases lining up with TRBD1. The J segment lost 6 bases and the V segment lost 6 bases, leaving 16 bases of the junction unmatched. The germline gives CDR1 SQVTM, CDR2 ANQGSEA. The CDR3 consists of 15 residues. CDR3 sequence reads: CSVARDSNFLDGYTF. The CDR3 nucleotides read TGCAGCGTCGCCCGGGACAGCAATTTCCTTGATGGCTACACCTTC.

The V gene is TRBV5-1, the J gene TRBJ2-7, with 8 bases that match TRBD1. V lost 0 bases and J lost 7; bases outside the gene matches: 3. Germline-derived CDR1 and CDR2 are SGHRS and YFSETQ. The CDR3 runs 13 residues. In DNA form, the CDR3 reads TGCGCCAGCAGCTTGGCCGGGACAGGTGAGCAGTACTTC. This translates into CASSLAGTGEQYF. The variable domain in full, with the rest retrieved from reference TRBV5-1 and TRBJ2-7, is KAGVTQTPRYLIKTRGQQVTLSCSPISGHRSVSWYQQTPGQGLQFLFEYFSETQRNKGNFPGRFSGRQFSNSRSEMNVSTLELGDSALYLCASSLAGTGEQYFGPGTRLTVT.

V gene TRBV18 combines with J gene TRBJ2-5, with TRBD1 identical over 7 bases. Trimming took 2 bases from V and 3 from J; bases not matched to a gene: 3. CDR1 is KGHSH and CDR2 is LQKENI in the germline V gene. The length of the CDR3 is 14 residues. The CDR3 DNA is TGTGCCAGCTCACCAGTGGGACAGAAAGAGACCCAGTACTTC. Its translation: CASSPVGQKETQYF.